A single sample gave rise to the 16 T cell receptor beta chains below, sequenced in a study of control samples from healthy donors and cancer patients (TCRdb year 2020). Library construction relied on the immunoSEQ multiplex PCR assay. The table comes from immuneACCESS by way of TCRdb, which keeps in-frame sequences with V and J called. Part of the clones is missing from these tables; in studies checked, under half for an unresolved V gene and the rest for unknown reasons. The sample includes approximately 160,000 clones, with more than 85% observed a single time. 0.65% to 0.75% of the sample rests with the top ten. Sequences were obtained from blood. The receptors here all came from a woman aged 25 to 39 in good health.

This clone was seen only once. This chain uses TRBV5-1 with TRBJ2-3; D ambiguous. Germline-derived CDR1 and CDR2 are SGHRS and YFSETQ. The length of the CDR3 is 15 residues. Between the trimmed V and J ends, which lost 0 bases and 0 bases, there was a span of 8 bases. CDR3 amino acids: CASSLAPRSTDTQYF. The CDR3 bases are TGCGCCAGCAGCTTGGCCCCCAGGAGCACAGATACGCAGTATTTT.

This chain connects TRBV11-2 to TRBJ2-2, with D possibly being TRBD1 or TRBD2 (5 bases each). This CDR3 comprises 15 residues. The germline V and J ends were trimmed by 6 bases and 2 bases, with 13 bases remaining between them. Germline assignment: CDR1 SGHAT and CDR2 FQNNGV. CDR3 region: CASRAPGRNTGELFF. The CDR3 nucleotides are TGTGCCAGCAGAGCGCCGGGACGAAACACCGGGGAGCTGTTTTTT.

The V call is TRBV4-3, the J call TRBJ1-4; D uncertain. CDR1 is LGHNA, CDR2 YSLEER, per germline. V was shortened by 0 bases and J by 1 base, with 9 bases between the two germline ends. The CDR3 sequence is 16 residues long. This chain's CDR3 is CASSQDWTLTNEKLFF. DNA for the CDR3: TGCGCCAGCAGCCAAGACTGGACGCTAACTAATGAAAAACTGTTTTTT.

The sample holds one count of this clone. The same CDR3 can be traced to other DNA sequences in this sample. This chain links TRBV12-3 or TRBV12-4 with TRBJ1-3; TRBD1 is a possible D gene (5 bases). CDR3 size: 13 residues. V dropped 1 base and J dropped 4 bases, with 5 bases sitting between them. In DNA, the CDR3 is TGTGCCAGCAGTTTAGGGACAGGAAACACCATATATTTT. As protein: CASSLGTGNTIYF.

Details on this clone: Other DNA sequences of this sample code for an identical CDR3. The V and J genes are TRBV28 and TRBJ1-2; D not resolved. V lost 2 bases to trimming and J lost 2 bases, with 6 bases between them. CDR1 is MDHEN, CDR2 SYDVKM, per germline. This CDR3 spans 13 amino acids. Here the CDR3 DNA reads TGTGCCAGCAGTTTAGATGGGAACTATGGCTACACCTTC. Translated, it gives CASSLDGNYGYTF.

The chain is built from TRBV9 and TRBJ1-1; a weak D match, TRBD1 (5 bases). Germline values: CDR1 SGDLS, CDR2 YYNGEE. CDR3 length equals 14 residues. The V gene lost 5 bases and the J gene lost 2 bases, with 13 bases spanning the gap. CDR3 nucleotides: TGTGCCAGCAGTGCGGGACGGATTAACACTGAAGCTTTCTTT. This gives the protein CASSAGRINTEAFF.

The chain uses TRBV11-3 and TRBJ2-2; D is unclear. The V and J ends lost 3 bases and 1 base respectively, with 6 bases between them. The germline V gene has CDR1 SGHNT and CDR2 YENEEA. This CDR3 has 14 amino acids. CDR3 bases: TGTGCCAGCAGCTTCGAAGTGAACACCGGGGAGCTGTTTTTT. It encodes CASSFEVNTGELFF.

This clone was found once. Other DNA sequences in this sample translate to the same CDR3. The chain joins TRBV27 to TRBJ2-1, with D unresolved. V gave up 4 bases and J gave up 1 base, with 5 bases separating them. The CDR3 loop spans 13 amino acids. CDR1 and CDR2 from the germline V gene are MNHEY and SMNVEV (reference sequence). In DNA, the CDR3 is TGTGCCAGCAGTTCTTCTTCCTACAATGAGCAGTTCTTC. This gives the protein CASSSSSYNEQFF.

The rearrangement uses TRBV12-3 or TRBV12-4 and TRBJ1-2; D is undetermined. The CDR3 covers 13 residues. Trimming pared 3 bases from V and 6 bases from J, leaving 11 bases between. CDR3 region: CASSFVLVDGYTF. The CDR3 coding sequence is TGTGCCAGCAGTTTCGTGTTGGTCGATGGCTACACCTTC.

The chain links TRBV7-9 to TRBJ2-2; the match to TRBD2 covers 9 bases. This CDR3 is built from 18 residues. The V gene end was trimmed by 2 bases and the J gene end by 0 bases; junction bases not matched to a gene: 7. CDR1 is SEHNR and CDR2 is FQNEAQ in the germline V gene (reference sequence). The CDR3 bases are TGTGCCAGCAGCTTAATGGCCGGACTAGCGCCGAACACCGGGGAGCTGTTTTTT. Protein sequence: CASSLMAGLAPNTGELFF.

Here the CDR3 reads CASSPGRDTQYF. CDR3 nucleotide sequence: TGTGCCAGCAGCCCAGGGAGGGATACGCAGTATTTT. The chain combines TRBV9 with TRBJ2-3; possible D gene TRBD2, 6 bases. The germline V and J ends were trimmed by 4 bases and 6 bases, with 9 bases remaining between them. CDR1 and CDR2 from the germline V gene are SGDLS and YYNGEE. The CDR3 contains 12 residues.

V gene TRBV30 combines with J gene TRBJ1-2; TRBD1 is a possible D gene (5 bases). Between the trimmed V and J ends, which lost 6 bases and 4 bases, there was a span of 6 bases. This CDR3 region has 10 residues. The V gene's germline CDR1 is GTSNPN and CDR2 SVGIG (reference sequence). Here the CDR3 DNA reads TGTGCCTGTCAGGGCTATGGCTACACCTTC. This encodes CACQGYGYTF.

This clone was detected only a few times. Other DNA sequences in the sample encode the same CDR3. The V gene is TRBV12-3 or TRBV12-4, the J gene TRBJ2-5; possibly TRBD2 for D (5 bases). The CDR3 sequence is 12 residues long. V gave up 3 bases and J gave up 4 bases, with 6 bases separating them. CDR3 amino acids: CASSLEVETQYF. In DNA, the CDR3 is TGTGCCAGCAGTTTGGAGGTAGAGACCCAGTACTTC.

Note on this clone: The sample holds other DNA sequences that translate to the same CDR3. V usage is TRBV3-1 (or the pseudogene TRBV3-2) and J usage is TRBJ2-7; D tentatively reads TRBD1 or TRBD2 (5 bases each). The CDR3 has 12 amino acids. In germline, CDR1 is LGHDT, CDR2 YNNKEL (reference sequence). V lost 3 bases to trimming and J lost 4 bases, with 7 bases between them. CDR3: CASSQGPYEQYF. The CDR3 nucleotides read TGTGCCAGCAGCCAGGGACCTTACGAGCAGTACTTC.

Here the CDR3 reads CASSSSRSSYNEQFF. CDR3 coding DNA: TGTGCCAGCAGTTCGTCCAGATCCTCCTACAATGAGCAGTTCTTC. The chain combines TRBV28 with TRBJ2-1; D remains unclear. CDR3 length equals 15 residues. Trimming stripped 4 bases from V and 0 bases from J, with 10 bases between. Per germline, CDR1 MDHEN and CDR2 SYDVKM.

The CDR3 bases are TGTGCCAGCAGCCCTAGGGCGGGAAAAGTGCGGGAGCAGTACTTC. It codes for CASSPRAGKVREQYF. The chain recombines TRBV7-9 with TRBJ2-7, with TRBD2 as a possible D gene (6 bases). V shed 5 bases and J shed 7 bases, with 21 bases lying between them. Germline V gene sequence: CDR1 SEHNR, CDR2 FQNEAQ (reference sequence). The CDR3 loop spans 15 amino acids.